This record looks at one T cell receptor (beta chain) sequence and its context. This record belongs to a study of cytomegalovirus exposure and HLA in healthy donors. Repertoires were generated with immunoSEQ multiplex PCR, while TCRdb's copy carries only in-frame clones and drops some. The sample consists of roughly 98,000 clones, roughly 87% of them appearing once. Trimming removed 8 bases from V and 1 base from J, with 18 bases in between. The CDR3 has 15 amino acids. The V gene's germline CDR1 is SGHNT and CDR2 YENEEA. The TCR was taken from a man younger than 35 in good health and CMV-seropositive. What was sequenced was PBMCs. The V call is TRBV11-3, the J call TRBJ2-7, with a possible D match to TRBD2 (6 bases). CDR3 DNA: TGTGCCAGCGCGCCTCAGCGGGCCCCATCCTACGAGCAGTACTTC. Translating it yields CASAPQRAPSYEQYF.